This T cell receptor beta chain derives from a study of T cells after yellow fever vaccination. At least ten counts were recorded for this clonotype. Its antigen is unidentified. Study-level results: A small share of clonotypes appeared in both CD4 and CD8 compartments. The booster saw the reappearance of most primary-vaccination clones (roughly 95% CD4, roughly 90% CD8).

Conversion of TCR transcripts into cDNA relied on 5'RACE template switching, which added a universal primer site and UMIs. One entry per CDR3 protein, called by TCRdb with MiXCR from the 5' RACE reads. The top ten clones hold around 3.1% of a sample with 250,000 to 350,000 distinct CDR3 sequences, 8.7% of them seen once. The TCR originated in a man younger than 30 who received the YFV17D yellow fever vaccine. Material: CD4+ T cells sorted from PBMCs, obtained 5 days after the yellow fever booster vaccination.

The CDR3 DNA follows: TGTGCCAGCAGAACTACCGGGACAGGGGGCGCAGCACCCCTCCACTTT. As protein: CASRTTGTGGAAPLHF. The chain couples TRBV6-1 to TRBJ1-6; 12 positions match TRBD1. The junction had 11 bases not matched to a gene; V was cut back by 6 bases and J by 11 bases. The CDR3 is 16 residues long. Per germline, CDR1 MNHNS and CDR2 SASEGT.